This T cell receptor beta chain was documented in a study of beta chain features in type 1 diabetes. CDR1 and CDR2 from the germline V gene are SGHAT and FQNNGV. This CDR3 comprises 14 residues. Trimming at V came to 5 bases and at J to 4 bases, leaving 6 bases not matched to a gene. The study reverse transcribed the entire isolated RNA, so it sequenced expressed TCRB transcripts. Sequencing used immunoSEQ multiplex PCR; TCRdb keeps in-frame clones, though not all of them. There are a few hundred thousand clones in the sample; roughly a fifth occur only once, and 0.035% to 0.055% lies in the top ten.

This TCR was recovered from a woman aged 18 to 35 in good health. V is TRBV11-2 and J is TRBJ1-1; 8 bases agree with TRBD1. Sample: naive CD4+ T cells from blood. The CDR3 nucleotides are TGTGCCAGCAGCGCAGGGGGCTGGGGCACTGAAGCTTTCTTT. Translated: CASSAGGWGTEAFF.